Shown below are 5 T cell receptor beta chains from a single sample sequenced in a study of control samples from healthy donors and cancer patients. Assay: immunoSEQ multiplex PCR; the TCRdb copy retains only in-frame clones and omits some. The data show fewer than 500,000 clones, 80% to 95% seen once. Specimen: PBMCs. The origin of the receptors is a man aged 35-49 years with head and neck cancer.

This chain connects TRBV12-5 to TRBJ2-2; no clear D gene. V shed 0 bases and J shed 6 bases, with 8 bases lying between them. CDR3 size: 14 residues. In germline, CDR1 is LGHNT, CDR2 FRNRAP. The CDR3 is CASGLVGPAGELFF. For the CDR3, the DNA is TGTGCTAGTGGTTTGGTAGGACCGGCCGGGGAGCTGTTTTTT.

This chain joins TRBV5-1 and TRBJ2-1; tentative D call: TRBD2 (7 bases). Germline V lookup: CDR1 SGHRS, CDR2 YFSETQ. The V end was cut by 4 bases, the J end by 6 bases, with 17 bases between. This CDR3 comprises 15 residues. The CDR3: CASSGGASLGNEQFF. For the CDR3, the DNA is TGCGCCAGCAGCGGGGGGGCCTCACTAGGCAATGAGCAGTTCTTC.

The chain is built from TRBV27 and TRBJ2-5; 9 nucleotides align to TRBD1. This CDR3 has 16 amino acids. J was trimmed by 7 bases and V by 0 bases; bases with no gene match: 9. The germline V gene has CDR1 MNHEY and CDR2 SMNVEV (reference sequence). In DNA, the CDR3 is TGTGCCAGCAGTTTATCGTGGACAGGGGCCTGGGGGACCCAGTACTTC. It translates to CASSLSWTGAWGTQYF.

This clone came up once. This chain connects TRBV27 to TRBJ2-1, with 9 bases aligning to TRBD2. There are 16 residues in the CDR3. Germline V lookup: CDR1 MNHEY, CDR2 SMNVEV (reference sequence). V shed 4 bases and J 2 bases; nucleotides not matched to a gene: 6. The chain's CDR3 is CASSSRTSEPYNEQFF. In nucleotides, the CDR3 is TGTGCCAGCAGTTCTAGGACTAGCGAACCCTACAATGAGCAGTTCTTC.

The chain uses TRBV6-5 and TRBJ2-1, with 7 bases fitting TRBD1. V was pared by 8 bases and J by 7 bases, with 11 bases of the junction left unmatched. This CDR3 comprises 14 residues. Germline CDR1 reads MNHEY; CDR2 reads SVGAGI. CDR3 residues: CASVSAGGKNEQFF. In nucleotides, the CDR3 is TGTGCCAGCGTATCGGCAGGGGGTAAGAATGAGCAGTTCTTC.